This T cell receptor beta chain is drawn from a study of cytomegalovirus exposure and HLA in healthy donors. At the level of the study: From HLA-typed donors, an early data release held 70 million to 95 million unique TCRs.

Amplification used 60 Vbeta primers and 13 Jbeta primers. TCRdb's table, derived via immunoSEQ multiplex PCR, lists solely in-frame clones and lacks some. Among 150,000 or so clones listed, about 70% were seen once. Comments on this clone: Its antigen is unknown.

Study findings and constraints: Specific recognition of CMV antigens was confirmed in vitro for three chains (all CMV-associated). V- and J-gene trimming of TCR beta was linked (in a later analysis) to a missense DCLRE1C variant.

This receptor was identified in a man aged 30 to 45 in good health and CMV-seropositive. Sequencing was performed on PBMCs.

The CDR3 DNA sequence: TGTGCCCGAGCGCGGGAGGGATCCTACGAGCAGTACTTC. Its protein product is CARAREGSYEQYF. The V call is TRBV6-5, the J call TRBJ2-7, with TRBD2 identical over 9 bases. Germline trimming cut 11 bases from V and 1 base from J; bases unmatched to any gene: 6. Germline CDR1 reads MNHEY; CDR2 reads SVGAGI. The CDR3 is made up of 13 amino acids.